The clone carrying this T cell receptor (beta chain) was observed a single time. Its antigen is still unknown. This sample is drawn from a study of T cell repertoires in cytomegalovirus infection. Study-wide context: In the study, CMV epitopes included recently identified HLA-C-restricted and well-studied HLA-B-restricted ones. Public TCR beta signatures indicated both CMV infection and matching HLA type.

MiXCR was run by TCRdb on the reads, yielding one entry per CDR3 protein. The sample records hundreds of thousands of distinct CDR3 sequences, more than 30% being singletons. Whole-study results and caveats: The ex vivo response was dominated by HLA-C-restricted CMV-specific TCR beta clonotypes. People with CMV and the relevant HLA were identified by cumulative public TCR beta family frequency.

CDR1 is KGHSH and CDR2 is LQKENI in the germline V gene. There are 15 residues in the CDR3. V shed 3 bases, J shed 0 bases, and the junction held 5 bases outside the gene matches. The TCR originated in a human donor in good health (CMV status not recorded). Some clones in this sample may be carry-over from other donors' samples. The V gene is TRBV18, the J gene TRBJ2-7; TRBD2 matches at 7 bases. The specimen was cultured PBMCs, collected from culture after CMV antigen stimulation. This CDR3 reads CASSPGLTVSYEQYF. CDR3 DNA: TGTGCCAGCTCACCGGGACTAACCGTCTCCTACGAGCAGTACTTC.